Sequencing of this T cell receptor beta chain was carried out in a study of regulatory T cells. Autoimmunity was present in every CD3G-deficient patient, worse in two. Trimming removed 0 bases at V and 7 bases at J, with 10 bases between. CDR1 and CDR2 (germline): MNHNY, SVGAGI (reference sequence). The CDR3 has 13 amino acids. Amplification used 52 TRBV primers and 13 TRBJ primers. The data were produced by immunoSEQ multiplex PCR, yet TCRdb's version contains in-frame clones alone and is incomplete. The repertoire holds approximately 9,300 clones, with approximately 80% as singletons. This chain uses TRBV6-6 with TRBJ2-7; no clear D. Sequencing was carried out using CD8+ T cells sorted from blood. The sequence came from a person aged 18 to 30 with CD3G deficiency. In DNA, the CDR3 is TGTGCCAGCAGTTACTCTAATGGGAAGGAGCAGTACTTC. Translation gives CASSYSNGKEQYF.